The clone carrying this TCR beta chain appeared a single time. The antigen is undetermined. The sample belongs to a study of cytomegalovirus exposure and HLA in healthy donors. Study-wide results and caveats: TCR beta chains numbering more than 150 were designated cytomegalovirus-associated.

Using immunoSEQ multiplex PCR, the repertoire was profiled, and TCRdb retains in-frame clones only, with some absent. In the table there are around 150,000 clones, 91% of which are singletons. The J segment lost 4 bases and the V segment lost 4 bases, leaving 6 bases of the junction unmatched. Per the germline V gene, CDR1 is MDHEN and CDR2 is SYDVKM. This CDR3 contains 14 residues. The sequenced sample consisted of PBMCs. This clonotype was obtained from a woman between 18 and 29 years old in good health and CMV-seropositive. This chain uses TRBV28 with TRBJ1-2; TRBD1 matches 7 bases. Here the CDR3 reads CASSSPGQIYGYTF. As DNA, the CDR3 is TGTGCCAGCAGTTCGCCGGGACAGATCTATGGCTACACCTTC.